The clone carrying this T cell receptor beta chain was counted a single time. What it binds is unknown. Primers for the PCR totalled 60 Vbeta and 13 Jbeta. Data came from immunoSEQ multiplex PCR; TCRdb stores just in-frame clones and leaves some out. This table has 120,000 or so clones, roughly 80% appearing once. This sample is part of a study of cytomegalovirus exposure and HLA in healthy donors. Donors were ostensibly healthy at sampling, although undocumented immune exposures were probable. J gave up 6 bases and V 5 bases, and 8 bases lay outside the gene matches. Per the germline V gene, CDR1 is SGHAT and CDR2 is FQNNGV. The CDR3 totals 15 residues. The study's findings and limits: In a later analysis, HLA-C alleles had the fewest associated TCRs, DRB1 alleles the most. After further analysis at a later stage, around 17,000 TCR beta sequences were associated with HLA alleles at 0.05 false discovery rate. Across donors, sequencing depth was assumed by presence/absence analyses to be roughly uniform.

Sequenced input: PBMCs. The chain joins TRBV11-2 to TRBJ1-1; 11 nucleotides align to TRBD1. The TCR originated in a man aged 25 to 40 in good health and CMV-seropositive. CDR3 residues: CASSNIGQGAPEAFF. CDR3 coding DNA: TGTGCCAGCAGCAACATTGGACAGGGGGCTCCTGAAGCTTTCTTT.